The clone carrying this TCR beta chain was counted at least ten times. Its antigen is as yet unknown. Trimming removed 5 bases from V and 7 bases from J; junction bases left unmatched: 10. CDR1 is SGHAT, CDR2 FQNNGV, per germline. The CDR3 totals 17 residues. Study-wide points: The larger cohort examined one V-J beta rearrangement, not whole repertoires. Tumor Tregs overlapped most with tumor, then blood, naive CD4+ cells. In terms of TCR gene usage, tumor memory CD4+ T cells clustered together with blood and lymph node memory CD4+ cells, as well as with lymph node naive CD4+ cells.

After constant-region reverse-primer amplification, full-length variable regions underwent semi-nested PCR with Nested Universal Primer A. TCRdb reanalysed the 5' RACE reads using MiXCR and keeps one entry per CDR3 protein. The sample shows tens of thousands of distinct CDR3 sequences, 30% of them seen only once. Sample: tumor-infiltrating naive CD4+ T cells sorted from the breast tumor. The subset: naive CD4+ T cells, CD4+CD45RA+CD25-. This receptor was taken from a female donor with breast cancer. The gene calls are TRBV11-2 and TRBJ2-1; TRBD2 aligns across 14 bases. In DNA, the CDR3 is TGTGCCAGCAGCCGAACGAGGGGACTAGCGGGAGTAAATGAGCAGTTCTTC. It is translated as CASSRTRGLAGVNEQFF.